Listed below are T cell receptor beta chains from one sample, sequenced in a study of T-cell reconstitution after alpha-beta-depleted transplantation in children. Each CDR3 protein gets one entry after TCRdb re-called the PCR reads with MiXCR. The sample shows around 140,000 distinct CDR3 sequences, roughly 8.8% of them seen only once. Sequencing used PBMCs, mostly from graft donor cells, obtained 180 days after TCRalphabeta/CD19-depleted stem cell transplant. The origin of the receptors is a female patient aged 2 to 10 who had a stem cell transplant for congenital amegakaryocytic thrombocytopenia, so the T cells may come from the graft donor. CDR3s include the opening cysteine and the closing phenylalanine or tryptophan. A D gene is named only where the DNA matches it firmly. Some rows have no size entry. The others give once, few or many, or a class for an expanded clone.

>TRBJ2-5|TRBD2|-|TRBV5-1
TGCGCCAGCAACCGCGGGGGTGGGCAGGCCCAAGAGACCCAGTACTTC
CASNRGGGQAQETQYF
>TRBJ2-7|-|many|TRBV20-1
TGCAGTGCTAGCTTGGGACCTAGAGACGAGCAGTACTTC
CSASLGPRDEQYF
>TRBJ1-5|-|few|TRBV6-5
TGTGCCAGCAACCTACAGATCTATAGCAATCAGCCCCAGCATTTT
CASNLQIYSNQPQHF
>TRBJ2-1|-|-|TRBV2
TGTGCCAGCGCCCGGGACACCAATGAGCAGTTCTTC
CASARDTNEQFF
>TRBJ1-4|-|-|TRBV6-1
TGTGCCAGCAGGAAAGGGTTTAATGAAAAACTGTTTTTT
CASRKGFNEKLFF
>TRBJ1-1|-|many|TRBV29-1
TGCAGCGTAGGGCAGTCCTGGGGGACTGAAGCTTTCTTT
CSVGQSWGTEAFF
>TRBJ2-3|-|many|TRBV24-1
TGTGCCACCAGTGAGGGCGGGGACACAGATACGCAGTATTTT
CATSEGGDTDTQYF
>TRBJ2-6|-|-|TRBV29-1
TGCAGCCCCCCGGCAGGGACACTCTTCTCTGGGGCCAACGTCCTGACTTTC
CSPPAGTLFSGANVLTF
>TRBJ2-7|-|many|TRBV20-1
TGCAGTGCTAGTTGGGGTAGCGAGCAGTACTTC
CSASWGSEQYF
>TRBJ2-7|TRBD2|few|TRBV20-1
TGCAGTGGCGGGGGGGCCGTCGACGAGCAGTACTTC
CSGGGAVDEQYF
>TRBJ2-2|-|-|TRBV5-6
TGTGCCAGCAGCCCGGACTTTTTGAACGGGGAGCTGTTTTTT
CASSPDFLNGELFF
>TRBJ2-2|TRBD2|few|TRBV19
TGTGCCAGTAGTATGTTCGGCGGGGGAGACACCGGGGAGCTGTTTTTT
CASSMFGGGDTGELFF
>TRBJ2-1|-|-|TRBV19
TGTGCCAGTAGCAGCCCAGGGGAGGTTACGAATGAGCAGTTCTTC
CASSSPGEVTNEQFF
>TRBJ2-1|-|few|TRBV6-5
TGTGCCAGCAGTTATCGACTCGCGACGAATGAGCAGTTCTTC
CASSYRLATNEQFF
>TRBJ2-6|TRBD1|few|TRBV24-1
TGTGCCACCAGGACAGGGGGGAACTCTGGGGCCAACGTCCTGACTTTC
CATRTGGNSGANVLTF
>TRBJ1-1|-|few|TRBV20-1
TGCAGTGCTAGAGAGGTGGGGCGTGGGAACACTGAAGCTTTCTTT
CSAREVGRGNTEAFF
>TRBJ2-1|-|many|TRBV5-1
TGCGCCAGCAGGGAGGACAGTGCAATGGACAATGAGCAGTTCTTC
CASREDSAMDNEQFF
>TRBJ1-2|-|many|TRBV28
TGTGCCAGCAGTTTACGGCCTTCCGACTATGGCTACACCTTC
CASSLRPSDYGYTF
>TRBJ2-7|TRBD2|few|TRBV6-9
TGTGCCAGCGAGAGCGGGGGGCTGTGCGAGCAGTACTTC
CASESGGLCEQYF
>TRBJ1-3|TRBD1|-|TRBV12-3/TRBV12-4
TGTGCCAGCAGCCCCGGGACAGGGCTCGCCCTTGGAAACACCATATATTTT
CASSPGTGLALGNTIYF
>TRBJ2-7|-|many|TRBV6-1
TGTGCCAGCAGCGGAGGGGCCGACAGCATCTACGAGCAGTACTTC
CASSGGADSIYEQYF
>TRBJ1-6|-|-|TRBV11-2
TGTGCCAGCAGCTTAAGGATTGGATATAATTCACCCCTCCACTTT
CASSLRIGYNSPLHF
>TRBJ1-2|-|many|TRBV7-9
TGTGCCAGCAGTCGTAGGGGGTACGGCTATGGCTACACCTTC
CASSRRGYGYGYTF
>TRBJ2-7|-|-|TRBV7-2
TGTGCCAGCAGTATCAGTCGGGGTTACGAGCAGTACTTC
CASSISRGYEQYF
>TRBJ1-2|-|many|TRBV6-5
TGTGCCAGCAGCCCGAGCGAGGACAGAGACTATGGCTACACCTTC
CASSPSEDRDYGYTF
>TRBJ2-7|TRBD1|few|TRBV6-1
TGTGCCAGCAGACCGACTCCAGGGGGCGCCATCTACGAGCAGTACTTC
CASRPTPGGAIYEQYF
>TRBJ2-1|-|few|TRBV18
TGTGCCAGCTCATCGGACAGCTCCTACAATGAGCAGTTCTTC
CASSSDSSYNEQFF
>TRBJ2-3|TRBD2|-|TRBV20-1
TGCAGTGCTAGAGTGTTTATGAGCGGGAGGACAGATACGCAGTATTTT
CSARVFMSGRTDTQYF
>TRBJ1-1|-|many|TRBV29-1
TGCAGCGTTGAAGATGGAAAGAAGGCTGAAGCTTTCTTT
CSVEDGKKAEAFF
>TRBJ2-7|TRBD2|-|TRBV5-1
TGCGCCAGCAGCCCCGGGGGAGGGTATTACTTCGAGCAGTACTTC
CASSPGGGYYFEQYF
>TRBJ2-1|-|-|TRBV20-1
TGCAGTGCTATTGTATGGGGTTTGGGGGGTCCCTACAATGAGCAGTTCTTC
CSAIVWGLGGPYNEQFF
>TRBJ2-1|-|few|TRBV5-1
TGCGCCAGCAGCTTGGGGGGTGGGTACAATGAGCAGTTCTTC
CASSLGGGYNEQFF
>TRBJ1-1|-|-|TRBV6-1
TGTGCCAGCAGGGCAACCTCTGGCACTGAAGCTTTCTTT
CASRATSGTEAFF
>TRBJ1-2|-|few|TRBV5-1
TGCGCCAGCAGCTTCGGGAAAACGGGGAACTATGGCTACACCTTC
CASSFGKTGNYGYTF
>TRBJ2-3|TRBD2|many|TRBV28
TGTGCCAGCAGTTTTCCTAGCGGGAGGGGCCGGCAGTATTTT
CASSFPSGRGRQYF
>TRBJ1-6|-|many|TRBV20-1
TGCAGTGCTAGGGACGAAGGGAGTAATTCACCCCTCCACTTT
CSARDEGSNSPLHF
>TRBJ2-2|TRBD1|many|TRBV7-2
TGTGCCAGCAGCTTACCGGGACAGGGGTACACCGGGGAGCTGTTTTTT
CASSLPGQGYTGELFF
>TRBJ2-5|TRBD1|few|TRBV5-1
TGCGCCAGCAGCCCAAGCCCCCGGGACAGGGAGACCCAGTACTTC
CASSPSPRDRETQYF
>TRBJ2-1|TRBD2|many|TRBV5-5
TGTGCCAGCAGCTTCGGAACGCGGGGGTTTGAGCAGTTCTTC
CASSFGTRGFEQFF
>TRBJ1-2|-|-|TRBV3-1
TGTGCCAGCTGCCACCGACAGGCTCCTGGACGCGGCTACACCTTC
CASCHRQAPGRGYTF
>TRBJ2-5|TRBD2|many|TRBV20-1
TGCAGTGCTAGAGATGATAGCGGGAGAGAGACCCAGTACTTC
CSARDDSGRETQYF
>TRBJ2-2|-|medium-sized|TRBV29-1
TGCAGCGTTTCGAGGTCTGGGGAGCTGTTTTTT
CSVSRSGELFF
>TRBJ2-7|TRBD1|-|TRBV5-1
TGCGCCAGCGGGACAGGGGAACCCGCTTACGAGCAGTACTTC
CASGTGEPAYEQYF
>TRBJ2-7|TRBD2|-|TRBV20-1
TGCAGTGCTAGAAGTTTAGGGACTAGTCTTCCCGAGCAGTACTTC
CSARSLGTSLPEQYF
>TRBJ2-1|TRBD1|-|TRBV7-2
TGTGCCAGCAGCTTAGACGGGACAGGCTCCTACAATGAGCAGTTCTTC
CASSLDGTGSYNEQFF
>TRBJ1-2|-|many|TRBV28
TGTGCCAGCAGTTTACGGACCGACTATGGCTACACCTTC
CASSLRTDYGYTF
>TRBJ2-7|TRBD1|few|TRBV5-1
TGCGCCAGCAGCCCCCGACAGGGTTCCTCCTACGAGCAGTACTTC
CASSPRQGSSYEQYF
>TRBJ2-3|-|many|TRBV4-2
TGTGCCAGCAGCCAAGATCGGCTGGGGACGCAGTATTTT
CASSQDRLGTQYF